One and the same sample provided the 28 T cell receptor beta chains below, sequenced in a study of cytomegalovirus exposure and HLA in healthy donors. The study ran its PCR with 60 Vbeta and 13 Jbeta primers. Measured with immunoSEQ multiplex PCR; TCRdb has only the in-frame clones, and not every one. In the table there are some 130,000 clones, over 75% of which are singletons. The sequenced sample was PBMCs. These receptors all come from a man aged 25 to 40 in good health.

The chain employs TRBV7-3 and TRBJ2-5; 9 bases match TRBD2. Germline-derived CDR1 and CDR2 are SGHTA and FQGTGA. The CDR3 extends over 16 amino acids. V lost 2 bases, J lost 5 bases, and 9 bases stayed unmatched. CDR3 nucleotide sequence: TGTGCCAGCAGCTTAGGTCCAGCGGGAGGTGAGGAGACCCAGTACTTC. This sequence encodes CASSLGPAGGEETQYF.

The rearrangement joins TRBV2 to TRBJ1-1; 9 bases are shared with TRBD1. Looked up from germline, CDR1 is SNHLY and CDR2 is FYNNEI. V was pared by 8 bases and J by 3 bases, with 7 bases of the junction left unmatched. The CDR3 covers 14 residues. The CDR3 is CASGQGWEDTEAFF. The CDR3 DNA reads as TGTGCCAGCGGACAGGGGTGGGAGGACACTGAAGCTTTCTTT.

This chain joins TRBV12-5 and TRBJ1-5, with a weak D call TRBD1 (6 bases). This CDR3 spans 15 amino acids. Germline CDR1 is LGHNT and CDR2 is FRNRAP. V lost 2 bases, J lost 6 bases, and 14 bases lay in between. DNA of the CDR3: TGTGCTAGTGGTTTGTCTACAGGGTCGGGTCAGCCCCAGCATTTT. Amino acids: CASGLSTGSGQPQHF.

This chain joins TRBV6-5 and TRBJ2-3, with 7 bases aligning to TRBD2. V trimming: 2 bases; J trimming: 4 bases; junction bases outside the gene matches: 6. The V gene's germline CDR1 is MNHEY and CDR2 SVGAGI. The CDR3 loop spans 15 amino acids. The CDR3, as DNA: TGTGCCAGCAGTTACGGGGGGGGTACCCCAGATACGCAGTATTTT. It is translated as CASSYGGGTPDTQYF.

V and J are TRBV7-3 and TRBJ2-2, with D perhaps TRBD1 (6 bases). Germline V lookup: CDR1 SGHTA, CDR2 FQGTGA. With 5 bases removed from V and 1 base from J, the gap between germline ends came to 8 bases. There are 14 residues in the CDR3. CDR3 DNA: TGTGCCAGCAGCCCACAGGGGAACACCGGGGAGCTGTTTTTT. This gives the protein CASSPQGNTGELFF. Based on the CDR3 plus reference TRBV7-3 and TRBJ2-2, the full variable domain is GAGVSQTPSNKVTEKGKYVELRCDPISGHTALYWYRQSLGQGPEFLIYFQGTGAADDSGLPNDRFFAVRPEGSVSTLKIQRTERGDSAVYLCASSPQGNTGELFFGEGSRLTVL.

The chain uses TRBV5-4 and TRBJ2-3; TRBD2 agrees at 10 bases. The junction had 8 bases not matched to a gene; V was cut back by 4 bases and J by 0 bases. Germline CDR1 is SGHNT and CDR2 is YYREEE (reference sequence). The CDR3 spans 17 residues. CDR3 sequence: CASSPSPGLASTDTQYF. CDR3 DNA sequence: TGTGCCAGCAGCCCGAGCCCGGGACTAGCGAGCACAGATACGCAGTATTTT.

The chain has TRBV6-5 and TRBJ1-3; D is unclear. Germline V lookup: CDR1 MNHEY, CDR2 SVGAGI. V lost 4 bases, J lost 0 bases, and 7 bases lay in between. CDR3 size: 14 residues. Here the CDR3 reads CASSLHSSGNTIYF. For the CDR3, the DNA is TGTGCCAGCAGTTTGCACAGCTCTGGAAACACCATATATTTT.

The chain combines TRBV5-1 with TRBJ2-5; possibly TRBD2 for D (7 bases). Trimming took off 4 bases at V and 5 bases at J, with 18 bases between the two ends. From germline, CDR1 is SGHRS and CDR2 YFSETQ. This CDR3 has 15 residues. CDR3 residues: CASSVGAGDRETQYF. In nucleotides, the CDR3 is TGCGCCAGCAGCGTCGGGGCGGGAGACAGGGAGACCCAGTACTTC.

The V call is TRBV9, the J call TRBJ2-3; 9 positions agree with TRBD2. Losses at the gene ends were 0 bases for V and 2 bases for J; bases not matched to a gene: 4. This CDR3 is built from 16 residues. CDR1 and CDR2 (germline): SGDLS, YYNGEE. CDR3 coding DNA: TGTGCCAGCAGCGTAGAAAGCGGGGGGTACACAGATACGCAGTATTTT. It yields the protein CASSVESGGYTDTQYF.

This clone turned up a few times. This sequence joins TRBV4-1 and TRBJ2-7; maybe TRBD2 (5 bases). The CDR3 runs 14 residues. Trimming removed 0 bases from V and 3 bases from J, with 9 bases in between. Germline V gene lookup returns CDR1 MGHRA and CDR2 YSYEKL. CDR3 loop: CASSQETGFYEQYF. The DNA for the CDR3 is TGCGCCAGCAGCCAAGAGACGGGATTCTACGAGCAGTACTTC.

The chain recombines TRBV29-1 with TRBJ2-5; tentative D call: TRBD2 (5 bases). Trimming shortened V by 5 bases and J by 5 bases, and 12 bases separated the two germline ends. The CDR3 is 12 amino acids. Germline CDR1 is SQVTM and CDR2 is ANQGSEA. The CDR3, as DNA: TGCAGCGTTTTCCCCCGGGGTGAGACCCAGTACTTC. The encoded protein is CSVFPRGETQYF.

The chain is built from TRBV2 and TRBJ2-2; tentative D call: TRBD2 (6 bases). In germline, CDR1 is SNHLY, CDR2 FYNNEI. Between the trimmed V and J ends, which lost 4 bases and 1 base, there was a span of 16 bases. This CDR3 comprises 17 residues. Written as DNA, the CDR3 is TGTGCCAGCAGTGGACTAGGAGGGCGGGAGAACACCGGGGAGCTGTTTTTT. Its translation is CASSGLGGRENTGELFF.

The chain recombines TRBV4-3 with TRBJ2-1; 8 bases map to TRBD2. V lost 2 bases and J lost 9; bases outside the gene matches: 0. The germline CDR1 and CDR2 sequences are LGHNA and YSLEER. CDR3 length: 12 amino acids. The DNA of the CDR3 is TGCGCCAGCAGCCAACGGGGGGGTGAGCAGTTCTTC. It codes for CASSQRGGEQFF.

This chain joins TRBV18 and TRBJ1-1, with D unclear. This CDR3 is 17 amino acids long. The germline V gene encodes CDR1 KGHSH and CDR2 LQKENI. V lost 6 bases and J lost 6, with 26 bases in between. In nucleotides, the CDR3 is TGTGCCAGCTCCCCGAGGTCCGCCCCTAACGTGAGGTCTGAAGCTTTCTTT. Protein sequence: CASSPRSAPNVRSEAFF.

V gene TRBV7-8 combines with J gene TRBJ2-7; possibly TRBD1 for D (6 bases). The length of the CDR3 is 13 residues. The V end lost 1 base, the J end lost 3 bases, and 7 bases lay between the germline ends. CDR1 SGHVS and CDR2 FQNEAQ come from the germline V gene. CDR3: CASSLGDNYEQYF. The CDR3 DNA reads TGTGCCAGCAGCTTAGGGGACAACTACGAGCAGTACTTC.

In regard to this clone: Distinct nucleotide sequences in the sample also encode this CDR3. The genes are TRBV7-3 and TRBJ2-1, with D perhaps TRBD1 (7 bases). Germline V gene sequence: CDR1 SGHTA, CDR2 FQGTGA. The germline V and J ends were trimmed by 8 bases and 0 bases, with 14 bases remaining between them. CDR3 length: 15 residues. CDR3 sequence: CASGPGGSSYNEQFF. CDR3 nucleotide sequence: TGTGCCAGCGGACCAGGGGGGAGCTCCTACAATGAGCAGTTCTTC.

This chain links TRBV27 with TRBJ2-3; a possible D gene is TRBD2 (6 bases). The CDR3 covers 14 residues. Germline CDR1 reads MNHEY; CDR2 reads SMNVEV (reference sequence). The ends were cut back, 5 bases at V and 2 bases at J, with 11 bases in the middle. DNA for the CDR3: TGTGCCAGCAGTCCAAAGCGGGCCACAGATACGCAGTATTTT. It is translated as CASSPKRATDTQYF.

This clone occurred once. This sequence joins TRBV6-1 and TRBJ1-5, with a weak D call TRBD1 (6 bases). Germline V gives CDR1 MNHNS, CDR2 SASEGT. This CDR3 has 14 residues. With 2 bases removed from V and 4 bases from J, the gap between germline ends came to 9 bases. The CDR3 loop is CASSEWGQNQPQHF. DNA for the CDR3: TGTGCCAGCAGTGAATGGGGGCAGAATCAGCCCCAGCATTTT.

Comments on this clone: A read error may account for a junction end that differs from germline. This chain joins TRBV7-9 and TRBJ1-1; the D gene is possibly TRBD1 (5 bases). Germline V gene data show CDR1 as SEHNR and CDR2 as FQNEAQ (reference sequence). The CDR3 is 14 residues long. The CDR3 nucleotides read TGTTCCAGCAGCTCCAGGGAAATGAACACTGAAGCTTTCTTT. It specifies CSSSSREMNTEAFF.

This clone was seen a handful of times. The V and J genes are TRBV7-3 and TRBJ2-1; 7 bases align to TRBD2. Germline lookup yields CDR1 SGHTA and CDR2 FQGTGA. This CDR3 region has 14 residues. Unmatched junction bases numbered 4, after V lost 3 bases and J lost 5 bases. CDR3 bases: TGTGCCAGCAGCTTTGGGGGGGGACACAATGAGCAGTTCTTC. Its protein product is CASSFGGGHNEQFF.

This clone was detected only a few times. The V call is TRBV27, the J call TRBJ1-1, with 8 bases that match TRBD1. The CDR3 is 18 residues long. Trimming removed 3 bases from V and 1 base from J; junction bases left unmatched: 13. Per the germline V gene, CDR1 is MNHEY and CDR2 is SMNVEV (reference sequence). CDR3 in amino acids: CASSLGFFRGRGNTEAFF. The CDR3 nucleotides read TGTGCCAGCAGTTTGGGGTTTTTCAGGGGGCGCGGGAACACTGAAGCTTTCTTT.

The chain has TRBV5-1 and TRBJ2-5, with TRBD1 as a possible D gene (6 bases). Deletions cut 9 bases from V and 5 bases from J, with 14 bases between. The CDR3 covers 12 residues. From germline, CDR1 is SGHRS and CDR2 YFSETQ. CDR3 nucleotide sequence: TGCGCCAATCCGGACAGCTGGGAGACCCAGTACTTC. Protein sequence: CANPDSWETQYF.

The chain has TRBV6-6 and TRBJ1-2; 11 nucleotides align to TRBD1. CDR1 is MNHNY, CDR2 SVGAGI, per germline (reference sequence). V dropped 6 bases and J dropped 8; count of bases not matched to a gene: 8. CDR3 size: 14 residues. The CDR3 here is CASRAGQGAKGYTF. DNA for the CDR3: TGTGCCAGCAGGGCTGGACAGGGGGCAAAGGGCTACACCTTC.

This chain links TRBV5-1 with TRBJ1-2, with a possible D match to TRBD1 (5 bases). This CDR3 region has 14 residues. V dropped 6 bases and J dropped 3 bases, with 15 bases sitting between them. Germline V gives CDR1 SGHRS, CDR2 YFSETQ. The DNA of the CDR3 is TGCGCCAGCAACCAACCGGGCAGGGACTATGGCTACACCTTC. Translation gives CASNQPGRDYGYTF.

This clone is labeled medium-sized. The chain is built from TRBV7-6 and TRBJ1-1; possible D gene TRBD1, 6 bases. V lost 1 base and J lost 1, with 13 bases in between. The CDR3 totals 16 residues. The germline V gene encodes CDR1 SGHVS and CDR2 FNYEAQ. The CDR3 DNA follows: TGTGCCAGCAGCTTAGGGGGGCCCACAGGGAACACTGAAGCTTTCTTT. Protein product: CASSLGGPTGNTEAFF.

V is TRBV6-5 and J is TRBJ2-3; no clear D. The CDR3 extends over 13 amino acids. V shed 2 bases and J shed 2 bases, with 5 bases lying between them. Germline values: CDR1 MNHEY, CDR2 SVGAGI. CDR3 region: CASSYTDTDTQYF. As DNA, the CDR3 is TGTGCCAGCAGTTACACAGACACAGATACGCAGTATTTT.

This chain uses TRBV28 with TRBJ2-7; 8 nucleotides align to TRBD2. CDR1 and CDR2 (germline): MDHEN, SYDVKM. The length of the CDR3 is 14 residues. V was pared by 6 bases and J by 4 bases, with 8 bases of the junction left unmatched. This CDR3 reads CASSNTGLAYEQYF. DNA of the CDR3: TGTGCCAGCAGCAACACTGGACTAGCTTACGAGCAGTACTTC.

This clone was picked up a small number of times. This sequence joins TRBV28 and TRBJ1-2; 7 nucleotides agree with TRBD1. After removal of 2 bases from V and 6 bases from J, the junction contained 3 bases not matched to a gene. The CDR3 has 13 residues. Looked up from germline, CDR1 is MDHEN and CDR2 is SYDVKM. As DNA, the CDR3 is TGTGCCAGCAGTTTAAAACAGGGGAATGGCTACACCTTC. Encoded protein: CASSLKQGNGYTF.